This entry lists 9 T cell receptor beta chains sequenced from one sample in a study of CD8 T cells in Susac syndrome. Roughly 0.45 to 1 ug RNA was reverse transcribed with random hexamers. TCRdb re-called the immunoSEQ multiplex PCR reads through MiXCR, storing one row per CDR3 protein. Altogether about 120,000 distinct CDR3 sequences are present, 90% to 95% being singletons, with the ten largest covering 0.093%. Sequenced sample: CD4+ T cells from PBMCs. The origin of the receptors is a human donor with multiple sclerosis.

The CDR3 DNA is TGTGCCAGTAGTATAGGGCCGCGCAGCGATACGCAGTATTTT. It encodes CASSIGPRSDTQYF. The gene calls are TRBV19 and TRBJ2-3; no reliable D call. With 1 base removed from V and 6 bases from J, the gap between germline ends came to 11 bases. Germline V gene data show CDR1 as LNHDA and CDR2 as SQIVND (reference sequence). The CDR3 is 14 residues long.

The V call is TRBV19, the J call TRBJ2-1; 7 bases line up with TRBD2. Germline V gene data show CDR1 as LNHDA and CDR2 as SQIVND (reference sequence). The CDR3 has 17 amino acids. J lost 6 bases, V lost 3 bases, and 14 bases had no gene match. CDR3 in amino acids: CASSIPGAAGVTNEQFF. The CDR3 DNA sequence: TGTGCCAGTAGTATTCCCGGGGCGGCGGGGGTCACCAATGAGCAGTTCTTC.

This clonotype was picked up one time. The gene calls are TRBV3-1 and TRBJ1-1; maybe TRBD1 (5 bases). There are 17 residues in the CDR3. Germline V gene sequence: CDR1 LGHDT, CDR2 YNNKEL (reference sequence). The ends were cut back, 0 bases at V and 0 bases at J, with 14 bases in the middle. CDR3 protein: CASSQEPAGVMNTEAFF. CDR3 coding DNA: TGTGCCAGCAGCCAAGAGCCGGCGGGGGTCATGAACACTGAAGCTTTCTTT.

The chain links TRBV24-1 to TRBJ2-6; D gene uncertain. The CDR3 consists of 16 residues. The V gene's germline CDR1 is KGHDR and CDR2 SFDVKD. Trimming took off 5 bases at V and 0 bases at J, with 10 bases between the two ends. The CDR3 DNA is TGTGCCACCAGTGTTCCATCCAGCTCTGGGGCCAACGTCCTGACTTTC. Translated: CATSVPSSSGANVLTF.

V is TRBV15 and J is TRBJ1-1; 8 nucleotides match TRBD1. Trimming took 0 bases from V and 3 from J; bases not matched to a gene: 6. The CDR3 is 16 amino acids. Germline V gene lookup returns CDR1 LNHNV and CDR2 YYDKDF (reference sequence). The CDR3: CATSRDQGAGDTEAFF. The DNA for the CDR3 is TGTGCCACCAGCAGAGATCAGGGGGCGGGGGACACTGAAGCTTTCTTT.

J is TRBJ1-5 and V is TRBV20-1, with D perhaps matching TRBD1 (5 bases). CDR1 is DFQATT and CDR2 is SNEGSKA in the germline V gene (reference sequence). V was shortened by 6 bases and J by 0 bases, with 9 bases between the two germline ends. CDR3 length: 13 residues. Here the CDR3 DNA reads TGCAGTGCCCTGACAGATAGCAATCAGCCCCAGCATTTT. Encoded protein: CSALTDSNQPQHF.

This clonotype came up once. CDR3 coding DNA: TGCGCCAGCAGTGAGACGCGGGACAGGGGCACCGGGGAGCTGTTTTTT. Amino acids: CASSETRDRGTGELFF. This chain links TRBV10-2 with TRBJ2-2; 10 nucleotides align to TRBD1. After removal of 2 bases from V and 4 bases from J, the junction contained 4 bases not matched to a gene. The CDR3 runs to 16 residues. Germline V lookup: CDR1 WSHSY, CDR2 SAAADI.

The V gene is TRBV7-3, the J gene TRBJ1-1; TRBD1 might be the D (5 bases). Trimming removed 2 bases at V and 6 bases at J, with 10 bases between. The CDR3 has 13 residues. Germline V gives CDR1 SGHTA, CDR2 FQGTGA. In DNA, the CDR3 is TGTGCCAGCAGCTTACGCCGGGACGCTGAAGCTTTCTTT. Translation gives CASSLRRDAEAFF. Supplemented by reference TRBV7-3 and TRBJ1-1, the full variable domain reads GAGVSQTPSNKVTEKGKYVELRCDPISGHTALYWYRQSLGQGPEFLIYFQGTGAADDSGLPNDRFFAVRPEGSVSTLKIQRTERGDSAVYLCASSLRRDAEAFFGQGTRLTVV.

V is TRBV5-1 and J is TRBJ2-7, with D hard to call. The V end lost 0 bases, the J end lost 6 bases, and 10 bases lay between the germline ends. The CDR3 consists of 13 residues. Germline-derived CDR1 and CDR2 are SGHRS and YFSETQ. The CDR3 DNA sequence: TGCGCCAGCAGCTTGGGAGCCGGACCCGAGCAGTACTTC. As protein: CASSLGAGPEQYF.